The 9 T cell receptor beta chains presented below share a single source sample, sequenced in a study of identical twins. TCRdb re-called the 5' RACE reads through MiXCR, storing one row per CDR3 protein. The table lists 450,000 to 650,000 distinct CDR3 sequences, around 9.6% of them singletons. These same data were also listed under a study on yellow fever vaccine responses in identical twins.

Specimen: PBMCs. Receptor source: a woman aged 18-30 years in good health.

This clonotype was observed many times. The V gene is TRBV20-1, the J gene TRBJ2-3, with 13 bases matching TRBD2. V shed 3 bases and J 0 bases; nucleotides not matched to a gene: 9. The germline gives CDR1 DFQATT, CDR2 SNEGSKA (reference sequence). This CDR3 is 18 amino acids long. The CDR3 region is CSASPGLAGVTSTDTQYF. The DNA for the CDR3 is TGCAGTGCTAGTCCCGGACTAGCGGGAGTTACTAGCACAGATACGCAGTATTTT.

This clonotype turned up a few times. The rearrangement uses TRBV5-5 and TRBJ2-1, with 11 bases aligning to TRBD1. Per germline, CDR1 SGHKS and CDR2 YYEKEE (reference sequence). The CDR3 consists of 17 residues. Trimming removed 0 bases from V and 0 bases from J; junction bases left unmatched: 2. CDR3 nucleotides: TGTGCCAGCAGCTTGGATGGGACAGGGGGCTCCTACAATGAGCAGTTCTTC. This translates into CASSLDGTGGSYNEQFF.

This chain joins TRBV9 and TRBJ2-3; 13 positions agree with TRBD2. Germline lookup yields CDR1 SGDLS and CDR2 YYNGEE. This CDR3 comprises 18 residues. J lost 4 bases, V lost 0 bases, and 8 bases had no gene match. Here the CDR3 DNA reads TGTGCCAGCAGCGTAGGCGGGACTAGCGGGATAGTTGCAGATACGCAGTATTTT. Its translation is CASSVGGTSGIVADTQYF.

In its sample, this clonotype was seen many times. This chain uses TRBV5-6 with TRBJ2-1; TRBD2 agrees at 11 bases. The CDR3 has 16 residues. After removal of 7 bases from V and 1 base from J, the junction contained 7 bases not matched to a gene. The germline V gene encodes CDR1 SGHDT and CDR2 YYEEEE. CDR3 region: CASVLLAGESYNEQFF. The CDR3 region has the DNA TGTGCCAGCGTCCTACTAGCGGGGGAGTCCTACAATGAGCAGTTCTTC. Full variable domain (remainder filled in from reference TRBV5-6 and TRBJ2-1): DAGVTQSPTHLIKTRGQQVTLRCSPKSGHDTVSWYQQALGQGPQFIFQYYEEEERQRGNFPDRFSGHQFPNYSSELNVNALLLGDSALYLCASVLLAGESYNEQFFGPGTRLTVL.

At least ten counts were recorded for this clonotype. The chain has TRBV11-3 and TRBJ2-7; 10 bases align to TRBD1. With 5 bases clipped from V and 3 bases from J, the junction kept 10 bases outside the gene matches. This CDR3 region has 16 residues. From germline, CDR1 is SGHNT and CDR2 YENEEA. CDR3 in amino acids: CASSLAGTGEFYEQYF. For the CDR3, the DNA is TGTGCCAGCAGCCTAGCCGGGACAGGGGAATTCTACGAGCAGTACTTC.

This clonotype has more than one count but fewer than ten. The rearrangement uses TRBV28 and TRBJ2-6; 9 bases map to TRBD1. The CDR3 totals 18 residues. The germline gives CDR1 MDHEN, CDR2 SYDVKM. The J segment lost 0 bases and the V segment lost 4 bases, leaving 7 bases of the junction unmatched. CDR3 protein: CASSSPGQGISGANVLTF. The CDR3, as DNA: TGTGCCAGCAGTTCACCGGGACAGGGCATCTCTGGGGCCAACGTCCTGACTTTC.

This clonotype has just a few counts. This chain links TRBV2 with TRBJ2-7; D not certain. Trimming took off 2 bases at V and 6 bases at J, with 14 bases between the two ends. Germline values: CDR1 SNHLY, CDR2 FYNNEI. CDR3 length: 14 amino acids. The CDR3 reads CASSESAPLGEQYF. The CDR3 DNA is TGTGCCAGCAGTGAATCGGCCCCGCTCGGCGAGCAGTACTTC.

This clonotype was observed a handful of times. The chain joins TRBV12-3 or TRBV12-4 to TRBJ2-7; tentative D call: TRBD2 (5 bases). V lost 3 bases and J 3 bases, leaving 9 bases between the germline ends. CDR3 length: 13 residues. CDR3 nucleotide sequence: TGTGCCAGCAGTTTCGGGATGCTCTACGAGCAGTACTTC. Its protein product is CASSFGMLYEQYF.

This clonotype showed up many times. The chain combines TRBV4-3 with TRBJ1-5; D may be TRBD1 (6 bases). The ends were cut back, 0 bases at V and 6 bases at J, with 15 bases in the middle. This CDR3 spans 16 amino acids. From germline, CDR1 is LGHNA and CDR2 YSLEER. CDR3 amino acids: CASSQDFEQGGQPQHF. CDR3 coding DNA: TGCGCCAGCAGCCAAGATTTCGAACAGGGAGGTCAGCCCCAGCATTTT.